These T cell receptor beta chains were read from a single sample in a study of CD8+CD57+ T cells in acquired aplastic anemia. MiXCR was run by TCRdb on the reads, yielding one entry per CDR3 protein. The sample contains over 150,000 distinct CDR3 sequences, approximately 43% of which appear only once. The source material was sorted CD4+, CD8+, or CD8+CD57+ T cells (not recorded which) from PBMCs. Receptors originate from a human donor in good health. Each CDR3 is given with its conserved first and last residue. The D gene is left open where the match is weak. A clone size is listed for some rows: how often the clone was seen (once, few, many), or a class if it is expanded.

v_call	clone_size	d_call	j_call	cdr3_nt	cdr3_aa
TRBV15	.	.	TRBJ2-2	TGTGCCACCAGCAGAGACAGACCTGCCGGGGAGCTGTTTTTT	CATSRDRPAGELFF
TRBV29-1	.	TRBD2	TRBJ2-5	TGCAGCGTTGGGCTCGTGGGCGGGGGGCGAGGGACCCAGTACTTC	CSVGLVGGGRGTQYF
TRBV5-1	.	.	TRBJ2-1	TGCGCCAGCAGCTACAACTACAATGAGCAGTTCTTC	CASSYNYNEQFF
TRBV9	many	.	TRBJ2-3	TGTGCCAGCAGCGTAGAAAGAGGGTCTGATACGCAGTATTTT	CASSVERGSDTQYF
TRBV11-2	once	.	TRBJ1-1	TGTGCCAGCAGCTCAGCCATAGTGAACACTGGAGCTTTCTTT	CASSSAIVNTGAFF
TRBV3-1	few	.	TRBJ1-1	TGTGCCAGCAGCCAAGGGAACCTGAACACTGAAGCTTTCTTT	CASSQGNLNTEAFF
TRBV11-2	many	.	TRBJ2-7	TGTGCCAGCAGCTTATATCGGGGTACAAACTCCTACGAGCAGTACTTC	CASSLYRGTNSYEQYF
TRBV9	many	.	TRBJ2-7	TGTGCCAGCAGCTCCGGTCTGCGCTCCTACGAGCAGTACTTC	CASSSGLRSYEQYF
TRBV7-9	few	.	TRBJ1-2	TGTGCCAGCAGCTTAGCGGGAGCCAGTCTTGGCTACACCTTC	CASSLAGASLGYTF
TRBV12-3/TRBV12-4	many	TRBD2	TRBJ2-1	TGTGCCAGCAGTTTTGTTGCGGGAGCTTGGAATGAGCAGTTCTTC	CASSFVAGAWNEQFF
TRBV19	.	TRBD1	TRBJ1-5	TGTGCCAGTAGTATCCCGCCAGGGGGGAGTAATCAGCCCCAGCATTTT	CASSIPPGGSNQPQHF
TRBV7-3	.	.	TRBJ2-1	TGTGCCAGCAGCCCCAGCCGAGGCAGCTCCTACAATGAGCAGTTCTTC	CASSPSRGSSYNEQFF
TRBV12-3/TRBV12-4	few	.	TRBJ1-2	TGTGCCACCCTGGGGAGGCGGGGAGGCTACACCTTC	CATLGRRGGYTF
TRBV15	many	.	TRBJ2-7	TGTGCCACCAGCAGAGAGAATAGGGGGGGATACGAGCAGTACTTC	CATSRENRGGYEQYF
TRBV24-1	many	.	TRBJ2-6	TGTGCCACCAGTGATACGGGGTCTGGGGCCAACGTCCTGACTTTC	CATSDTGSGANVLTF
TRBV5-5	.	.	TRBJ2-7	TGTGCCAGCAGCTTGGATCTGGGGGCGGACGAGCAGTACTTC	CASSLDLGADEQYF
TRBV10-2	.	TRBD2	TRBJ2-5	TGCGCCAGCAGTGATGAGCGGGAGATAGGTATAGGAGAGACCCAGTACTTC	CASSDEREIGIGETQYF
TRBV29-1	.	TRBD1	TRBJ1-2	TGCAGCGTTCGGGGACAGGGTTATGGCTACACCTTC	CSVRGQGYGYTF
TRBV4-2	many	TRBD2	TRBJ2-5	TGTGCCAGCAGCCGCTCCGGGACTAGCGTAGGAGAGACCCAGTACTTC	CASSRSGTSVGETQYF
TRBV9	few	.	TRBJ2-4	TGTGCCAGCAGCGTAGGAAGGAGGCAGCAAGCCAAAAACATTCAGTACTTC	CASSVGRRQQAKNIQYF
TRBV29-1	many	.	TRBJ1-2	TGCAGCGTTGATGGTGACTATGGCTACACCTTC	CSVDGDYGYTF
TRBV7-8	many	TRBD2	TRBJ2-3	TGTGCCAGCAGCTTAGAGGGGACTAGCGGGAGAGTGGATACGCAGTATTTT	CASSLEGTSGRVDTQYF
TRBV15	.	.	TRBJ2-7	TGTGCCACCAGCAGAGATAATACCAGGCCCGACGAGCAGTACTTC	CATSRDNTRPDEQYF
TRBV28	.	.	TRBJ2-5	TGTGCCAGCAGTGAGTTGACTGGACAAGAGACCCAGTACTTC	CASSELTGQETQYF
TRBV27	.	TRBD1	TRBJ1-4	TGTGCCAGCAGTCCGGGACAGGGAGGTGAAAAACTGTTTTTT	CASSPGQGGEKLFF
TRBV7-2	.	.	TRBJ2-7	TGTGCCAGCAGCAACCAGTACAGCTACGAGCAGTACTTC	CASSNQYSYEQYF
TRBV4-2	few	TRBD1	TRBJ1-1	TGTGCCAGCAGCCACTCCGGGACAGCGAACACTGAAGCTTTCTTT	CASSHSGTANTEAFF
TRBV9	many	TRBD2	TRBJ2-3	TGTGCCAGCAGCGTAGATTCTAGCGGGGGAGGATACCCAGATACGCAGTATTTT	CASSVDSSGGGYPDTQYF
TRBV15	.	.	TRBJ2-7	TGTGCCACCAGCAGAGATCTGTTGGGCGAGCAGTACTTC	CATSRDLLGEQYF
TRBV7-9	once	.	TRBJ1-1	TGTGCCAGCAGCTTGTCAATGAACACTGAAGCTTTCTTT	CASSLSMNTEAFF
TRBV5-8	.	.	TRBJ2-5	TGTGCCAGCAGCCTCGGGACATACCAAGAGACCCAGTACTTC	CASSLGTYQETQYF
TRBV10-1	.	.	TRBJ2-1	TGCGCCAGCAGTCTCGGGTGCCTTTACAATGAGCAGTTCTTC	CASSLGCLYNEQFF
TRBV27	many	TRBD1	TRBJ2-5	TGTGCCAGCAGTTTATCCACAGGGGGCTACGAGACCCAGTACTTC	CASSLSTGGYETQYF
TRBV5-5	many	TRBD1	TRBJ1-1	TGTGCCAGCAGCTTGGTGCCGGGACAGGGCAACACTGAAGCTTTCTTT	CASSLVPGQGNTEAFF
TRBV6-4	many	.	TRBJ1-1	TGTGCCAGCAGTGAGAAACTTAACACTGAAGCTTTCTTT	CASSEKLNTEAFF
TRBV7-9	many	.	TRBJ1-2	TGTGCCAGCAGCCCAACAGGGCACTATGGCTACACCTTC	CASSPTGHYGYTF
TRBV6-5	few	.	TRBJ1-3	TGTGCCAGCAGTTACTCCCCCAGCTACTCTGGAAACACCATATATTTT	CASSYSPSYSGNTIYF
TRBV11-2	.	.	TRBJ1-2	TGTGCCAGCAGCTTAGGTGGGCCTTATGGCTACACCTTC	CASSLGGPYGYTF
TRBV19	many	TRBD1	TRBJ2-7	TGTGCCAGTAGCACACGGCGGGACAGGGCCATCGAGCAGTACTTC	CASSTRRDRAIEQYF
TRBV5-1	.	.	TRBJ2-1	TGCGCCAGCGGCGATGGGCGGGTTTGGGGGAATGAGCAGTTCTTC	CASGDGRVWGNEQFF
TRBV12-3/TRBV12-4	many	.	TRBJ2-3	TGTGCCAGCAGTAAGGGGCCAGATACGCAGTATTTT	CASSKGPDTQYF
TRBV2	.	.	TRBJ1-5	TGTGCCAGCAGGCCGACGGGGAGTAGTAATCAGCCCCAGCATTTT	CASRPTGSSNQPQHF
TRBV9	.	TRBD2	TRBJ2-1	TGTGCCAGCAGCGTAGCGGGGAGGGAGTACAATGAGCAGTTCTTC	CASSVAGREYNEQFF
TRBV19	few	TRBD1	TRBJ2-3	TGTGCCAGTAGTACACAGGGGGCACCAGATACGCAGTATTTT	CASSTQGAPDTQYF
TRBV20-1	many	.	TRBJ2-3	TGCAGTGCTAGGGGGGGTGGTGTGAACAATGCCCCCACAGATACGCAGTATTTT	CSARGGGVNNAPTDTQYF
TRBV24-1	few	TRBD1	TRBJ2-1	TGTGCCAGCAGTCCCCCGGACAGGGAGTCCTACAATGAGCAGTTCTTC	CASSPPDRESYNEQFF
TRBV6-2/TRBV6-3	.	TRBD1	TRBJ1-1	TGTGCCAGCAGTTACTATCCGCCCGGGACAGAGATGAACACTGAAGCTTTCTTT	CASSYYPPGTEMNTEAFF
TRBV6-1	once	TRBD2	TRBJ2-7	TGTGCCAGCAGTGAAAGACCTAGCGGGGGTTCCTACGAGCAGTACTTC	CASSERPSGGSYEQYF
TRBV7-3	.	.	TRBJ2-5	TGTGCCAGCAGCTTAATGCCAGAACGGCAAGAGACCCAGTACTTC	CASSLMPERQETQYF
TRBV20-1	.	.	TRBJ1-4	TGCAGTGCTAATCCTCTTGAAAAACTGTTTTTT	CSANPLEKLFF